A single T cell receptor (beta chain) is shown here with its context. Its antigen is as yet unknown. The data were taken from a study of blood T cells in healthy people across ages. Looking at the study overall: There was about one barcoded beta molecule captured by template switching per two T cells. Points from the study as a whole: PBMCs left unsorted prevented a conclusive naive versus antigen-experienced comparison.

Germline lookup yields CDR1 LGHNA and CDR2 YSLEER. The ends were cut back, 0 bases at V and 8 bases at J, with 8 bases in the middle. This CDR3 is built from 13 residues. Combining a sample-barcoded 5' primer with a J-beta primer mix, a second PCR ran for roughly 7 to 12 cycles. Each cDNA molecule was tagged by a template-switch adaptor that had 12 random nucleotides. One entry per CDR3 protein results from TCRdb running MiXCR on the 5' RACE reads. Of more than 900,000 distinct CDR3 sequences detected, approximately 26% appear once; the ten largest clones hold less than 0.85%. This sample was also put to use in a study of T cells of mothers and their children. That report adds: The output of TCR recombination is shaped by thymic selection similarly in related and unrelated pairs.

The chain couples TRBV4-3 to TRBJ2-4, with D possibly TRBD2 on 5 matching bases. The source material was blood. The origin of this receptor is a girl between 2 and 10 years old in good health. The CDR3 protein is CASSQDEGDIQYF. The CDR3 DNA follows: TGCGCCAGCAGCCAAGATGAGGGTGACATTCAGTACTTC.